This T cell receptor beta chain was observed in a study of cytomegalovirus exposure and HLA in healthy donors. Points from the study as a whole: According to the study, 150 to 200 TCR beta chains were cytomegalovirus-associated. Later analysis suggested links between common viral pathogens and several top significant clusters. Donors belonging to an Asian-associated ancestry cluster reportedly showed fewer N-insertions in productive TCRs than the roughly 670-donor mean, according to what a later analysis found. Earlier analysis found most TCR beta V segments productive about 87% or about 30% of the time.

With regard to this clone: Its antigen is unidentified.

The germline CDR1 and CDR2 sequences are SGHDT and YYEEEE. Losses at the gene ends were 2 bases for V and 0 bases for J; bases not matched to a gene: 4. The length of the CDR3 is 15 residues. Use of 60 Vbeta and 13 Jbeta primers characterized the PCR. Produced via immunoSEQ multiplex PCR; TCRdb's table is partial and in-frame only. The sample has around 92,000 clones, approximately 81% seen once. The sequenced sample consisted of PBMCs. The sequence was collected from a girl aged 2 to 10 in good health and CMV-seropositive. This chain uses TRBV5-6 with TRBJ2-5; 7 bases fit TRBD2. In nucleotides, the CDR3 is TGTGCCAGCAGCTTCCGGGACTACTACCAAGAGACCCAGTACTTC. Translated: CASSFRDYYQETQYF.